This is a list of T cell receptor beta chains from one sample in a study of blood T cell repertoires in COVID-19. Profiled with immunoSEQ multiplex PCR; TCRdb holds only in-frame clones, not every one. Found here are about 190,000 clones, nearly 90% of them singletons; the top ten hold about a fifth. Sequencing was carried out using peripheral blood. These receptors all come from a man aged 55 to 70 with active or convalescent COVID-19. The CDR3 runs from the conserved cysteine through the conserved F or W. The D gene is left open where the match is weak. Where a row states a size, it is once, few, many or the class of an expanded clone; other rows omit it.

size: .; V: TRBV29-1; J: TRBJ1-2; D: .; length: 10; CDR3: CSVDSDGYTF; DNA: TGCAGCGTTGACTCGGATGGCTACACCTTC
size: .; V: TRBV12-5; J: TRBJ2-5; D: .; length: 13; CDR3: CASGLSGAETQYF; DNA: TGTGCTAGTGGTTTGTCAGGGGCGGAGACCCAGTACTTC
size: .; V: TRBV19; J: TRBJ1-1; D: .; length: 15; CDR3: CASKAKGLYGTEAFF; DNA: TGTGCCAGTAAAGCCAAGGGGCTCTACGGCACTGAAGCTTTCTTT
size: .; V: TRBV5-1; J: TRBJ1-1; D: .; length: 14; CDR3: CASSSSGLSTEAFF; DNA: TGCGCCAGCAGCTCGTCAGGGTTAAGCACTGAAGCTTTCTTT
size: .; V: TRBV30; J: TRBJ1-5; D: TRBD1; length: 15; CDR3: CAWSVGGTGNQPQHF; DNA: TGTGCCTGGAGTGTTGGAGGGACAGGCAATCAGCCCCAGCATTTT
size: .; V: TRBV24-1; J: TRBJ1-2; D: .; length: 10; CDR3: CAGGGDGYTF; DNA: TGTGCCGGGGGGGGCGACGGCTACACCTTC
size: .; V: TRBV29-1; J: TRBJ2-5; D: TRBD1; length: 12; CDR3: CSVGQEQVTQYF; DNA: TGCAGCGTCGGACAGGAACAGGTGACCCAGTACTTC
size: .; V: TRBV28; J: TRBJ2-2; D: TRBD1; length: 14; CDR3: CASRADRGGGELFF; DNA: TGTGCCAGCAGGGCTGACAGGGGAGGAGGGGAGCTGTTTTTT
size: once; V: TRBV19; J: TRBJ1-6; D: TRBD1; length: 16; CDR3: CASRDRVRAYNSPLHF; DNA: TGTGCCAGCCGTGACAGGGTCAGGGCCTATAATTCACCCCTCCACTTT
size: .; V: TRBV5-1; J: TRBJ1-4; D: TRBD1; length: 14; CDR3: CASRSTGDMVKLFF; DNA: TGCGCCAGCAGATCGACAGGGGATATGGTAAAACTGTTTTTT
size: .; V: TRBV19; J: TRBJ2-7; D: .; length: 13; CDR3: CASSIGQVNEQYF; DNA: TGTGCCAGTAGTATAGGACAGGTTAACGAGCAGTACTTC
size: .; V: TRBV11-2; J: TRBJ1-3; D: .; length: 16; CDR3: CASSRWGEGSGNTIYF; DNA: TGTGCCAGCAGCCGGTGGGGGGAAGGCTCTGGAAACACCATATATTTT
size: .; V: TRBV19; J: TRBJ1-1; D: TRBD1; length: 17; CDR3: CASSRPRTGGRFTEAFF; DNA: TGTGCCAGTAGTCGCCCCAGGACAGGGGGTAGGTTCACTGAAGCTTTCTTT
size: .; V: TRBV5-4; J: TRBJ1-3; D: .; length: 15; CDR3: CASSLGAQPGNTIYF; DNA: TGTGCCAGCAGCTTGGGGGCTCAGCCGGGAAACACCATATATTTT
size: .; V: TRBV5-1; J: TRBJ2-2; D: TRBD2; length: 15; CDR3: CASSFAGENTGELFF; DNA: TGCGCCAGCAGCTTCGCGGGGGAGAACACCGGGGAGCTGTTTTTT
size: .; V: TRBV4-1; J: TRBJ1-2; D: .; length: 14; CDR3: CASSQVTANYGYTF; DNA: TGCGCCAGCAGCCAAGTAACAGCTAACTATGGCTACACCTTC
size: few; V: TRBV7-3; J: TRBJ2-2; D: .; length: 14; CDR3: CASSLSGAAGELFF; DNA: TGTGCCAGCAGCTTAAGTGGGGCGGCCGGGGAGCTGTTTTTT
size: .; V: TRBV27; J: TRBJ2-3; D: TRBD2; length: 13; CDR3: CASSWGLVGTQYF; DNA: TGTGCCAGCAGTTGGGGACTAGTAGGTACGCAGTATTTT
size: .; V: TRBV10-3; J: TRBJ2-3; D: TRBD2; length: 15; CDR3: CAIAPSGGPTDTQYF; DNA: TGTGCCATCGCGCCTAGCGGGGGGCCCACAGATACGCAGTATTTT
size: .; V: TRBV6-5; J: TRBJ2-7; D: TRBD1; length: 15; CDR3: CASNPGTGAPYEQYF; DNA: TGTGCCAGCAACCCAGGGACAGGGGCACCCTACGAGCAGTACTTC
size: .; V: TRBV19; J: TRBJ2-7; D: .; length: 14; CDR3: CASSIGGSLYEQYF; DNA: TGTGCCAGTAGTATCGGCGGCAGTCTCTACGAGCAGTACTTC
size: .; V: TRBV11-2; J: TRBJ2-7; D: TRBD2; length: 18; CDR3: CASSLRRTSGAGVYEQYF; DNA: TGTGCCAGCAGCTTAAGGCGAACTAGCGGGGCGGGGGTCTACGAGCAGTACTTC
size: .; V: TRBV5-1; J: TRBJ2-2; D: .; length: 15; CDR3: CASSLIPGEAGELFF; DNA: TGCGCCAGCAGCTTGATACCAGGGGAAGCCGGGGAGCTGTTTTTT
size: .; V: TRBV19; J: TRBJ2-1; D: TRBD1; length: 15; CDR3: CASSIRGQVKSEQFF; DNA: TGTGCCAGTAGTATACGGGGACAGGTTAAATCTGAGCAGTTCTTC
size: .; V: TRBV11-2; J: TRBJ2-7; D: .; length: 16; CDR3: CASSSPGGVQSYEQYF; DNA: TGTGCCAGCAGCTCCCCGGGGGGCGTGCAGTCGTACGAGCAGTACTTC
size: few; V: TRBV9; J: TRBJ2-2; D: TRBD1; length: 17; CDR3: CASSSRRAGGNTGELFF; DNA: TGTGCCAGCAGTTCGAGGCGGGCAGGGGGTAACACCGGGGAGCTGTTTTTT
size: .; V: TRBV28; J: TRBJ2-7; D: TRBD1; length: 14; CDR3: CASSLTGVMGEQYF; DNA: TGTGCCAGCAGTTTGACAGGGGTGATGGGTGAGCAGTACTTC
size: .; V: TRBV5-8; J: TRBJ1-2; D: .; length: 12; CDR3: CASRDRGYGYTF; DNA: TGTGCCAGCAGAGACCGGGGCTATGGCTACACCTTC
size: .; V: TRBV5-1; J: TRBJ1-3; D: TRBD1; length: 15; CDR3: CASSLGGSGGNTIYF; DNA: TGCGCCAGCAGCTTAGGGGGCTCGGGCGGAAACACCATATATTTT
size: once; V: TRBV13; J: TRBJ2-2; D: .; length: 13; CDR3: CASSPRGTGELFF; DNA: TGTGCCAGCAGCCCCCGGGGCACCGGGGAGCTGTTTTTT
size: few; V: TRBV5-4; J: TRBJ2-2; D: TRBD2; length: 17; CDR3: CASSSTGTSGDTGELFF; DNA: TGTGCCAGCAGCTCCACTGGGACTAGCGGGGACACCGGGGAGCTGTTTTTT
size: .; V: TRBV6-5; J: TRBJ2-7; D: TRBD2; length: 15; CDR3: CASSLLAGVTYEQYF; DNA: TGTGCCAGCAGTCTACTAGCGGGGGTTACCTACGAGCAGTACTTC
size: .; V: TRBV7-2; J: TRBJ2-3; D: .; length: 13; CDR3: CASSSQGRDTQYF; DNA: TGTGCCAGCAGCTCACAGGGTAGGGATACGCAGTATTTT
size: .; V: TRBV7-2; J: TRBJ1-2; D: TRBD1; length: 15; CDR3: CASSPAGGATYGYTF; DNA: TGTGCCAGCAGCCCGGCAGGGGGAGCGACCTATGGCTACACCTTC
size: .; V: TRBV7-9; J: TRBJ2-1; D: .; length: 15; CDR3: CASSSGSGSYNEQFF; DNA: TGTGCCAGCAGCTCGGGGTCGGGCTCCTACAATGAGCAGTTCTTC
size: few; V: TRBV2; J: TRBJ1-5; D: TRBD1; length: 14; CDR3: CASAGGTGNQPQHF; DNA: TGTGCCAGCGCAGGGGGCACGGGCAATCAGCCCCAGCATTTT
size: .; V: TRBV5-4; J: TRBJ1-2; D: TRBD1; length: 12; CDR3: CASRRTGDGYTF; DNA: TGTGCCAGCAGAAGGACAGGTGATGGCTACACCTTC
size: .; V: TRBV12-5; J: TRBJ2-2; D: .; length: 18; CDR3: CASGLATSMQGGTGELFF; DNA: TGTGCTAGTGGTTTGGCAACCTCTATGCAGGGTGGAACCGGGGAGCTGTTTTTT
size: .; V: TRBV3-1/TRBV3-2; J: TRBJ2-7; D: .; length: 12; CDR3: CASSHQFREQYF; DNA: TGTGCCAGCAGCCACCAGTTTCGCGAGCAGTACTTC
size: .; V: TRBV4-1; J: TRBJ2-2; D: .; length: 13; CDR3: CASSQDYEGELFF; DNA: TGCGCCAGCAGCCAAGATTACGAGGGGGAGCTGTTTTTT
size: .; V: TRBV5-1; J: TRBJ1-2; D: TRBD1; length: 14; CDR3: CASSLVQGDYGYTF; DNA: TGCGCCAGCAGCTTGGTCCAGGGGGACTATGGCTACACCTTC
size: .; V: TRBV2; J: TRBJ1-2; D: .; length: 15; CDR3: CASSLQAGANYGYTF; DNA: TGTGCCAGCAGCCTACAGGCAGGAGCTAACTATGGCTACACCTTC
size: few; V: TRBV7-3; J: TRBJ2-7; D: TRBD1; length: 15; CDR3: CASSARGTEPHEQYF; DNA: TGTGCCAGCAGCGCTCGAGGGACAGAACCCCACGAGCAGTACTTC
size: .; V: TRBV19; J: TRBJ1-5; D: .; length: 15; CDR3: CASSIVGGFSQPQHF; DNA: TGTGCCAGTAGTATTGTTGGGGGGTTTAGTCAGCCCCAGCATTTT
size: .; V: TRBV3-1/TRBV3-2; J: TRBJ1-4; D: TRBD1; length: 15; CDR3: CASSQQGAGNEKLFF; DNA: TGTGCCAGCAGCCAACAGGGGGCGGGTAATGAAAAACTGTTTTTT
size: .; V: TRBV19; J: TRBJ1-6; D: .; length: 14; CDR3: CASTPGTHNSPLHF; DNA: TGTGCCAGTACCCCCGGGACACATAATTCACCCCTCCACTTT
size: few; V: TRBV2; J: TRBJ1-2; D: TRBD1; length: 18; CDR3: CASSEALRIGDRSYGYTF; DNA: TGTGCCAGCAGTGAAGCGCTTCGTATTGGGGACAGATCTTATGGCTACACCTTC
size: .; V: TRBV28; J: TRBJ2-6; D: .; length: 15; CDR3: CASTTPSSGANVLTF; DNA: TGTGCCAGCACCACCCCCAGCTCTGGGGCCAACGTCCTGACTTTC
size: few; V: TRBV9; J: TRBJ1-2; D: .; length: 13; CDR3: CASSVPGVGRYTF; DNA: TGTGCCAGCAGCGTCCCAGGGGTCGGTCGCTACACCTTC
size: .; V: TRBV6-6; J: TRBJ1-2; D: TRBD1; length: 11; CDR3: CASRDRDGYTF; DNA: TGTGCCAGCAGGGACAGGGACGGCTACACCTTC
size: .; V: TRBV4-1; J: TRBJ1-1; D: TRBD1; length: 15; CDR3: CASKDRGDMNTEAFF; DNA: TGCGCCAGCAAGGACAGGGGGGACATGAACACTGAAGCTTTCTTT
size: .; V: TRBV5-5; J: TRBJ1-1; D: TRBD1; length: 15; CDR3: CASSPQGARVTEAFF; DNA: TGTGCCAGCAGCCCCCAGGGGGCGCGAGTCACTGAAGCTTTCTTT
size: .; V: TRBV6-1; J: TRBJ1-5; D: .; length: 14; CDR3: CASSEGGRNQPQHF; DNA: TGTGCCAGCAGTGAAGGGGGCCGCAATCAGCCCCAGCATTTT
size: once; V: TRBV27; J: TRBJ1-5; D: .; length: 15; CDR3: CASSLLSYPGQPQHF; DNA: TGTGCCAGCAGTTTATTATCTTACCCCGGGCAGCCCCAGCATTTT